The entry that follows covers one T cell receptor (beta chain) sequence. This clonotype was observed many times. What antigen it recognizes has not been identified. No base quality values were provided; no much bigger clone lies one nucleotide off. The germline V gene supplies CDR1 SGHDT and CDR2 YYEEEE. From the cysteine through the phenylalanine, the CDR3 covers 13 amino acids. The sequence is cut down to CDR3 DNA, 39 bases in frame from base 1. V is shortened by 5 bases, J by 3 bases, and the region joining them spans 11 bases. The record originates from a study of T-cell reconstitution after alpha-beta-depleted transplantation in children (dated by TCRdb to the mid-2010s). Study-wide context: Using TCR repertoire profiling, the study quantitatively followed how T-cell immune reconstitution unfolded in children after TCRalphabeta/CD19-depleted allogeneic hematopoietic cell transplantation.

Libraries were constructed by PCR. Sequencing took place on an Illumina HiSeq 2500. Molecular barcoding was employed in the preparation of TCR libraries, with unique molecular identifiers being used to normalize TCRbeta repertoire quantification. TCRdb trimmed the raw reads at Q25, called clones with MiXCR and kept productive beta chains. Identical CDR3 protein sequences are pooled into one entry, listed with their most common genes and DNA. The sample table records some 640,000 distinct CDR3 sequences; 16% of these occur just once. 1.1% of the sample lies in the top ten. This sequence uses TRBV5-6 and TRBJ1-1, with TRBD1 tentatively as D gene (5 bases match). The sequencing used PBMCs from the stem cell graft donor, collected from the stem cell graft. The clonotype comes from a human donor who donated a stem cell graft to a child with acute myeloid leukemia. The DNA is TGTGCCAGCAGTTCCCAGGGATACACTGAAGCTTTCTTT. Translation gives CASSSQGYTEAFF. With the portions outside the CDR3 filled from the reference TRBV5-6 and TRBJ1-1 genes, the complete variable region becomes DAGVTQSPTHLIKTRGQQVTLRCSPKSGHDTVSWYQQALGQGPQFIFQYYEEEERQRGNFPDRFSGHQFPNYSSELNVNALLLGDSALYLCASSSQGYTEAFFGQGTRLTVV.